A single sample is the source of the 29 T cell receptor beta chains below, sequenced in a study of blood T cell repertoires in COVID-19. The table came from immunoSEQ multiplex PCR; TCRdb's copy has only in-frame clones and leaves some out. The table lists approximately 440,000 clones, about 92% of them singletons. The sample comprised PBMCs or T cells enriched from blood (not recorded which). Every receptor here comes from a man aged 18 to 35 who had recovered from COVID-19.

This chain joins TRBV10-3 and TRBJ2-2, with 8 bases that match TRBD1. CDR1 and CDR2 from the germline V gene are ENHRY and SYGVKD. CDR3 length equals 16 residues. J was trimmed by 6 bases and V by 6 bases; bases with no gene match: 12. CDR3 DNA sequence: TGTGCCATCAGCAGAGCAGACAGGGGCCAAGCCGGGGAGCTGTTTTTT. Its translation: CAISRADRGQAGELFF.

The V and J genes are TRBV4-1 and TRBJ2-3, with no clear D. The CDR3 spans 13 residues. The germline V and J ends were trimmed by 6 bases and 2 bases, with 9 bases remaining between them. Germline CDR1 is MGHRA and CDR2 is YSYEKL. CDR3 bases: TGCGCCAGCAGTACAGAATTCACAGATACGCAGTATTTT. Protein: CASSTEFTDTQYF.

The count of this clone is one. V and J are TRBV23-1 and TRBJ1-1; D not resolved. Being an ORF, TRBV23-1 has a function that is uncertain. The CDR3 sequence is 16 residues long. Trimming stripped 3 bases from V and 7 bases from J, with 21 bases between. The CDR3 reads CASSHRGIRGCCEAFF. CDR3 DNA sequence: TGCGCCAGCAGTCATCGAGGGATCCGTGGGTGTTGTGAAGCTTTCTTT.

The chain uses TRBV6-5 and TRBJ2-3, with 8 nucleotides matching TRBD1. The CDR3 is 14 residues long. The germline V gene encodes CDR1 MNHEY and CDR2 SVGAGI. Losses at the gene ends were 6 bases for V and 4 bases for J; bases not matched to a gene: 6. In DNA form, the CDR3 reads TGTGCCAGCAGAGCAGACAGGGGCGCAGATACGCAGTATTTT. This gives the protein CASRADRGADTQYF.

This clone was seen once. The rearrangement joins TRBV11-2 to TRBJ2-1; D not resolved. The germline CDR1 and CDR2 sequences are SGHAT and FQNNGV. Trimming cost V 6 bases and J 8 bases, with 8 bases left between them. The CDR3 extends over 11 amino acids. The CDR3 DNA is TGTGCCAGCAGAGTAGCTGATGAGCAGTTCTTC. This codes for CASRVADEQFF.

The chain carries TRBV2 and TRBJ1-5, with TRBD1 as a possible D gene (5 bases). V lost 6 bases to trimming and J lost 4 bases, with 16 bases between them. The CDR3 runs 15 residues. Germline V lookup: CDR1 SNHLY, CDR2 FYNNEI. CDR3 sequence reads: CASSTGSGSNQPQHF. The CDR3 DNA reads TGTGCCAGCAGCACAGGTAGCGGCTCTAATCAGCCCCAGCATTTT.

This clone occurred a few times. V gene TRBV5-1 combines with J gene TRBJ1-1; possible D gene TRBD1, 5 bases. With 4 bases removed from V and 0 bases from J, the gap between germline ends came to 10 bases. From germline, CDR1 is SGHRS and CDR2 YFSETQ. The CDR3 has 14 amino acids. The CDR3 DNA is TGCGCCAGCAGCAATCACAGGATGAACACTGAAGCTTTCTTT. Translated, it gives CASSNHRMNTEAFF.

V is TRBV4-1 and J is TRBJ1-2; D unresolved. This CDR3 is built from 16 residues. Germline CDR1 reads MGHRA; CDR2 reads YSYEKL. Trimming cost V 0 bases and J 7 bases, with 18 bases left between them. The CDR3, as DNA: TGCGCCAGCAGCCAAGACTTGGGAGCCCCTACTACTGGCTACACCTTC. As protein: CASSQDLGAPTTGYTF.

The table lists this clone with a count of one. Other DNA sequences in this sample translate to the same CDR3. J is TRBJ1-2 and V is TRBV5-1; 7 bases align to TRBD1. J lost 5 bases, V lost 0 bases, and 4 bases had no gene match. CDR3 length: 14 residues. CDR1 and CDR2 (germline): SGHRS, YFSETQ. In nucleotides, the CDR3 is TGCGCCAGCAGCTTGGACAGGGGTGGATATGGCTACACCTTC. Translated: CASSLDRGGYGYTF.

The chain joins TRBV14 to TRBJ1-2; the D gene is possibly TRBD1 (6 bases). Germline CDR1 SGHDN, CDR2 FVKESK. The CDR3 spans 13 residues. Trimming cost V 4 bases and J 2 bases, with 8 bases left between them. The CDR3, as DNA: TGTGCCAGCAGCCCGGACAGCAACTATGGCTACACCTTC. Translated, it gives CASSPDSNYGYTF.

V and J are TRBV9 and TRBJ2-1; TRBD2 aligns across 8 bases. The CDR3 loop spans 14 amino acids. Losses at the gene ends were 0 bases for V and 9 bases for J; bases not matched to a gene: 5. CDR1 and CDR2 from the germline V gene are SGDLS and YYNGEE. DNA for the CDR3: TGTGCCAGCAGCGTAGAGGGGACTAGAGGTGAGCAGTTCTTC. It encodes CASSVEGTRGEQFF. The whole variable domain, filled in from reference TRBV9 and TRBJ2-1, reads DSGVTQTPKHLITATGQRVTLRCSPRSGDLSVYWYQQSLDQGLQFLIQYYNGEERAKGNILERFSAQQFPDLHSELNLSSLELGDSALYFCASSVEGTRGEQFFGPGTRLTVL.

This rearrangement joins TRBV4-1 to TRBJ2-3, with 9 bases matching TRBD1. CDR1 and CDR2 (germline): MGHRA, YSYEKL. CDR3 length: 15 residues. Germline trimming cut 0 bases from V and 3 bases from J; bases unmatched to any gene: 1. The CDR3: CASSQDGTGTDTQYF. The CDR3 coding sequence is TGCGCCAGCAGCCAAGATGGGACAGGGACAGATACGCAGTATTTT.

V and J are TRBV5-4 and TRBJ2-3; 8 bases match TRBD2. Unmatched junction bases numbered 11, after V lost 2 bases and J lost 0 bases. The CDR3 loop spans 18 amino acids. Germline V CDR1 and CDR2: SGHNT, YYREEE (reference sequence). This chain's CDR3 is CASSFSVGGARSTDTQYF. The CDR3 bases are TGTGCCAGCAGCTTCTCTGTCGGGGGGGCGAGAAGCACAGATACGCAGTATTTT.

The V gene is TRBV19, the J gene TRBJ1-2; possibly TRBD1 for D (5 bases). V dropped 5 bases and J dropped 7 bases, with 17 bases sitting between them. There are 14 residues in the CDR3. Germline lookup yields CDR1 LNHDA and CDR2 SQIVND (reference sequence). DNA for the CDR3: TGTGCCAGTAGTGCCACCGGGACGGGAGCTGGCTACACCTTC. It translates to CASSATGTGAGYTF.

This CDR3 is CASSDPGQGDYGYTF. The CDR3, as DNA: TGTGCCAGCAGTGACCCGGGACAGGGTGATTATGGCTACACCTTC. The rearrangement joins TRBV6-1 to TRBJ1-2; 9 positions match TRBD1. The CDR3 contains 15 residues. CDR1 and CDR2 (germline): MNHNS, SASEGT. Trimming cost V 3 bases and J 5 bases; bases outside gene matches: 7.

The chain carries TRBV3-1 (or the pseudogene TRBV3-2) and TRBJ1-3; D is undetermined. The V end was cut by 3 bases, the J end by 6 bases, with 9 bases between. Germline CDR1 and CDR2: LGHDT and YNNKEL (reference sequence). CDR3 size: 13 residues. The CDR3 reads CASSQQEANTIYF. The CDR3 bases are TGTGCCAGCAGCCAGCAGGAGGCAAACACCATATATTTT.

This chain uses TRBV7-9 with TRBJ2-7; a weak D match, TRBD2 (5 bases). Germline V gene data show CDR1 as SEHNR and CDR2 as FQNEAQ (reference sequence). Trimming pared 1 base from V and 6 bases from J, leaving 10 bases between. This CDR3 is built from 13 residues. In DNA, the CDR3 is TGTGCCAGCAGCTTAGATAGTAGCGTCGAGCAGTACTTC. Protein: CASSLDSSVEQYF.

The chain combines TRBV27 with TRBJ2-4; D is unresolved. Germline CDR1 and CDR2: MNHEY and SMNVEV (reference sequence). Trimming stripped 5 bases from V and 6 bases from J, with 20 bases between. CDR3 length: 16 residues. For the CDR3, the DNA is TGTGCCAGCAGTCCGATCCCTCAGGATCGAACAAACATTCAGTACTTC. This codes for CASSPIPQDRTNIQYF.

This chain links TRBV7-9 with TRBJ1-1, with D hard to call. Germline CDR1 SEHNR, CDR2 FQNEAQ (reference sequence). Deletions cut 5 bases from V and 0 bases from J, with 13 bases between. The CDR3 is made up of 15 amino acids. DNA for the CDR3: TGTGCCAGCAGCCCTCACGCAGATTTGAACACTGAAGCTTTCTTT. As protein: CASSPHADLNTEAFF.

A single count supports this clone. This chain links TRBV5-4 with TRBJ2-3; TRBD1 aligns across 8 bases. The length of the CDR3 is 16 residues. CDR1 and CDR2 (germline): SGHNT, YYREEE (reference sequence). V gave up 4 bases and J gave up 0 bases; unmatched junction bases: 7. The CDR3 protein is CASSPDRASSTDTQYF. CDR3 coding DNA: TGTGCCAGCAGCCCGGACAGGGCCTCTAGCACAGATACGCAGTATTTT.

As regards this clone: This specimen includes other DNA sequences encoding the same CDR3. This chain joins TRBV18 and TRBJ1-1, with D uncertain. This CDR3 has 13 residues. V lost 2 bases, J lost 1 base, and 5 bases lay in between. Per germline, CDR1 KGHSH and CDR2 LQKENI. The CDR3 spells CASSPERNTEAFF. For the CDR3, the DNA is TGTGCCAGCTCACCAGAGAGGAACACTGAAGCTTTCTTT.

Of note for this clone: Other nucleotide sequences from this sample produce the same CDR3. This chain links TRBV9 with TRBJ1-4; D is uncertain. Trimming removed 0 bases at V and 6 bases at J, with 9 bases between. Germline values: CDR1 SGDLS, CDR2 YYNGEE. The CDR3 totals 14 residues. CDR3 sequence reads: CASSVGPGDEKLFF. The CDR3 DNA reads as TGTGCCAGCAGCGTAGGCCCAGGCGATGAAAAACTGTTTTTT.

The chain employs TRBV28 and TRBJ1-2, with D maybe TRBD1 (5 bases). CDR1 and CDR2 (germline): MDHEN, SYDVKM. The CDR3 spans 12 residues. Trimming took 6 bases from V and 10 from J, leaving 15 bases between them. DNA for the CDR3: TGTGCCAGCAGACAACGGGGGACGGCCTACACCTTC. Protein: CASRQRGTAYTF.

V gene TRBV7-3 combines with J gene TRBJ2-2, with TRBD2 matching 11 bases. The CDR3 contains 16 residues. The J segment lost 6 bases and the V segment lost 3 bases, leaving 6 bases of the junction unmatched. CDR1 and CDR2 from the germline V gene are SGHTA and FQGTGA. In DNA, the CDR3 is TGTGCCAGCAGCTTCCTTACTAGCGGGAGACCCGGGGAGCTGTTTTTT. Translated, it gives CASSFLTSGRPGELFF.

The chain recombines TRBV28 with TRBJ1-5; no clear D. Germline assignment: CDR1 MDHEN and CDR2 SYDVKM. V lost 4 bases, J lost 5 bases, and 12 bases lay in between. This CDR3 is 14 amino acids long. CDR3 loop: CASSSGRVYQPQHF. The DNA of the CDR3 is TGTGCCAGCAGTTCTGGGAGGGTTTATCAGCCCCAGCATTTT.

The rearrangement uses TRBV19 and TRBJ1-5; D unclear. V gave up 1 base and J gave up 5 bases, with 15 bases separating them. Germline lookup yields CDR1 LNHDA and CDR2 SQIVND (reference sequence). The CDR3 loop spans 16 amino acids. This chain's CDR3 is CASSIGAGSKDQPQHF. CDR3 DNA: TGTGCCAGTAGTATAGGGGCAGGAAGTAAGGATCAGCCCCAGCATTTT.

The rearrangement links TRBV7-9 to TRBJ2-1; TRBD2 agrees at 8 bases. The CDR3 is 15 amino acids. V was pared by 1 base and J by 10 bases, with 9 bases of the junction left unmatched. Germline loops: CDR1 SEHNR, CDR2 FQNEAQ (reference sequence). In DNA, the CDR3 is TGTGCCAGCAGCTTAGAGAGTCTAGCGGGCATCGAGCAGTTCTTC. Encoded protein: CASSLESLAGIEQFF.

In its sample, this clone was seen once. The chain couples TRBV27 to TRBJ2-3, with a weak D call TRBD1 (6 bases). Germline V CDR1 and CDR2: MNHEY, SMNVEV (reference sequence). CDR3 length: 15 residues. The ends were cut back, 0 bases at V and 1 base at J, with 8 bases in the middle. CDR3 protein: CASSLSWGRTDTQYF. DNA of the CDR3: TGTGCCAGCAGTTTATCGTGGGGGCGCACAGATACGCAGTATTTT.

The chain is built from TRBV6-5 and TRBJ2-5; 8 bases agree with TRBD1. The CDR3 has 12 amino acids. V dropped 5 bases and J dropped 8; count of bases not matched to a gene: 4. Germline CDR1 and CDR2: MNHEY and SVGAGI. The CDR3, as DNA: TGTGCCAGCAGTACCGACAGGGGAACCCAGTACTTC. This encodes CASSTDRGTQYF.